The rows below give T cell receptor beta chains drawn from one sample of a study of blood T cells in healthy people across ages. Each CDR3 protein gets one entry after TCRdb re-called the 5' RACE reads with MiXCR. The sample consists of about 500,000 distinct CDR3 sequences, more than 20% of them appearing once. These data were also reused for a study on T cells of mothers and their children.

The sequenced sample was blood. The receptor source for this set is a boy between 10 and 17 years old in good health. Each CDR3 is given with its conserved first and last residue. Fields, in order: clone size, V gene, D gene, J gene, CDR3 DNA, CDR3 protein. A D gene is named only where the DNA matches it firmly. Size values are once, few and many counts, or a class for expanded clones, and some rows have none.

few	TRBV29-1	NA	TRBJ2-2	TGCAGCGTTGCCCCGGCGACCGGGGAGCTGTTTTTT	CSVAPATGELFF
NA	TRBV5-1	NA	TRBJ1-4	TGCGCCAGCAGGGAGATGGCAACTAATGAAAAACTGTTTTTT	CASREMATNEKLFF
NA	TRBV20-1	TRBD2	TRBJ2-1	TGCAGTGCTCAACTCACTAGCGGGTGGGTAAATGAGCAGTTCTTC	CSAQLTSGWVNEQFF
NA	TRBV7-2	NA	TRBJ2-1	TGTGCCAGCAGCTCAGGGGGGAGGAGCAATGAGCAGTTCTTC	CASSSGGRSNEQFF
NA	TRBV18	TRBD1	TRBJ2-1	TGTGCCAGCTCACCCAGGACAGGCCCAGGGGGCAATGAGCAGTTCTTC	CASSPRTGPGGNEQFF
few	TRBV9	NA	TRBJ1-2	TGTGCCAGCAGCGAACGCCAGGGGCGGGTCGATGGCTACACCTTC	CASSERQGRVDGYTF
NA	TRBV2	NA	TRBJ1-1	TGTGCCAGCTCAGAGATGGAAGCTTTCTTT	CASSEMEAFF
few	TRBV29-1	TRBD2	TRBJ2-7	TGCAGCGTGGGGGACGGGACTAGCGACGAGCAGTACTTC	CSVGDGTSDEQYF
many	TRBV5-4	NA	TRBJ1-2	TGTGCCAGCAGCTTGGTAGGGGTAACTAACTATGGCTACACCTTC	CASSLVGVTNYGYTF
NA	TRBV20-1	NA	TRBJ2-1	TGCAGTGCTAGAGTCGACCACAATGAGCAGTTCTTC	CSARVDHNEQFF
many	TRBV7-2	NA	TRBJ1-1	TGTGCCAGCAGCTTAGCCCCTGAGAGAGACACTGAAGCTTTCTTT	CASSLAPERDTEAFF
few	TRBV7-6	TRBD2	TRBJ2-1	TGTGCCAGCAGCTTAGCCGGGCGGGGGGGGAATGAGCAGTTCTTC	CASSLAGRGGNEQFF
few	TRBV3-1	NA	TRBJ1-2	TGTGCCAGCAGCCGACGAACAGGGAACTACACCTTC	CASSRRTGNYTF
few	TRBV18	NA	TRBJ2-5	TGTGCCAGCTCACTGGATACACCCTCGGGACACCAAGAGACCCAGTACTTC	CASSLDTPSGHQETQYF
many	TRBV28	NA	TRBJ1-4	TGTGCCAGCAGCCTGCAAGTTGAAAAACTGTTTTTT	CASSLQVEKLFF
NA	TRBV24-1	NA	TRBJ2-5	TGTGCCACCAGGGAAGCGGAGAGGGAGACCCAGTACTTC	CATREAERETQYF
NA	TRBV12-3/TRBV12-4	NA	TRBJ2-7	TGTGCCAGCAGTCCCGCGGGTGGGTCCCTCTACGAGCAGTACTTC	CASSPAGGSLYEQYF
NA	TRBV7-8	TRBD2	TRBJ2-5	TGTGCCAGCAGCACTCGGACTAGCGGGGGGCAAGAGACCCAGTACTTC	CASSTRTSGGQETQYF
few	TRBV6-1	NA	TRBJ1-1	TGTGCCAGCAGTGAAGCTGAGGGGTGGACTGAAGCTTTCTTT	CASSEAEGWTEAFF
NA	TRBV29-1	NA	TRBJ2-7	TGCAGCGGGCAGGATACCTCCTACGAGCAGTACTTC	CSGQDTSYEQYF
NA	TRBV20-1	TRBD2	TRBJ2-5	TGCAGTGCTCCCGGAGCGGGAGGGGCGGAGACCCAGTACTTC	CSAPGAGGAETQYF
few	TRBV20-1	TRBD1	TRBJ2-7	TGCAGTGCAAAGGGACAGGGTGGGTGGAAGTGGCTTGGCGAGCAGTACTTC	CSAKGQGGWKWLGEQYF
many	TRBV14	NA	TRBJ2-2	TGTGCCAGCAGCCGATCAAGGGGCACCGGGGAGCTGTTTTTT	CASSRSRGTGELFF
many	TRBV5-1	NA	TRBJ2-3	TGCGCCAGCAGCTTGGTAGGGGCGGGAGATACGCAGTATTTT	CASSLVGAGDTQYF